These 2 T cell receptor beta chains originate from one sample sequenced in a study of blood T cell repertoires in COVID-19. TCRdb's copy holds only in-frame clones and misses some; the assay was immunoSEQ multiplex PCR. The sample holds roughly 250,000 clones, 70% to 90% seen once. The sequencing sample was made of peripheral blood. The receptors originated from a man aged 45-65 years with acute or convalescent COVID-19.

V and J are TRBV18 and TRBJ1-1; 7 bases are a match to TRBD1. The CDR3 has 16 residues. Germline trimming cut 5 bases from V and 0 bases from J; bases unmatched to any gene: 9. The germline gives CDR1 KGHSH, CDR2 LQKENI. The DNA of the CDR3 is TGTGCCAGCTCAAGGGACAGCCCATATCTGAACACTGAAGCTTTCTTT. Protein product: CASSRDSPYLNTEAFF.

The chain employs TRBV30 and TRBJ1-1, with no clear D. The CDR3 sequence is 11 residues long. V was shortened by 5 bases and J by 3 bases, with 7 bases between the two germline ends. CDR1 is GTSNPN, CDR2 SVGIG, per germline (reference sequence). The CDR3, as DNA: TGTGCCTGGGGACCGTACACTGAAGCTTTCTTT. It codes for CAWGPYTEAFF.